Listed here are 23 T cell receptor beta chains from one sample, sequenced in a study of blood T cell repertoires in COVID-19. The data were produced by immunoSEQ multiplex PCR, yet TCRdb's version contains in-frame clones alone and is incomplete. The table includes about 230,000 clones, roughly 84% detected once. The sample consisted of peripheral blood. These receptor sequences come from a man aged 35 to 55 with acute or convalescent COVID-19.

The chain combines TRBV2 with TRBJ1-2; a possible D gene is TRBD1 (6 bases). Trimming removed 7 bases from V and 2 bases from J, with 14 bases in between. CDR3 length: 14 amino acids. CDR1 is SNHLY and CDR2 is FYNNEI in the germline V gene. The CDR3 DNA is TGTGCCAGCACTCAGGGGCAGGGGAACTATGGCTACACCTTC. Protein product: CASTQGQGNYGYTF. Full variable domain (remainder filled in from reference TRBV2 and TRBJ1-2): EPEVTQTPSHQVTQMGQEVILRCVPISNHLYFYWYRQILGQKVEFLVSFYNNEISEKSEIFDDQFSVERPDGSNFTLKIRSTKLEDSAMYFCASTQGQGNYGYTFGSGTRLTVV.

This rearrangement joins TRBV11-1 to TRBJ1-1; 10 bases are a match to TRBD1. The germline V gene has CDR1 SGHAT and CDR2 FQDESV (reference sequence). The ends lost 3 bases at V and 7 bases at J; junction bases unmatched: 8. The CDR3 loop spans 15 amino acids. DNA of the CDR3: TGTGCCAGCAGCTTCTCACCGGGACAGGGGATTGAAGCTTTCTTT. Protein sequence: CASSFSPGQGIEAFF.

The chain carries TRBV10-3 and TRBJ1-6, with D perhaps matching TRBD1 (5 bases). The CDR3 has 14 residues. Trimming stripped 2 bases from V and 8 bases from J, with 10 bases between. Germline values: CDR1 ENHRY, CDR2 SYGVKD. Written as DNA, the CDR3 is TGTGCCATCAGTGAGGGGCAGGGCGATTCACCCCTCCACTTT. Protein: CAISEGQGDSPLHF.

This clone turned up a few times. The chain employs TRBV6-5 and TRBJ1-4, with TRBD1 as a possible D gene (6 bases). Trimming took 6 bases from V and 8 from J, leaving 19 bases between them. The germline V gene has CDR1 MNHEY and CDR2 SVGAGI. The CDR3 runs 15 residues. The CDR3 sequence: CASRMTGFNQEKLFF. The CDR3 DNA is TGTGCCAGCAGAATGACAGGTTTTAATCAGGAAAAACTGTTTTTT.

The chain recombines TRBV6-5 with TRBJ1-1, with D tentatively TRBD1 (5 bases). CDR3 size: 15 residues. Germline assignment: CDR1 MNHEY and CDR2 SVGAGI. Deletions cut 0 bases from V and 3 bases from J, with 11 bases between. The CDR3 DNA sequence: TGTGCCAGCAGTTACTCTCCCGTAGGGGACACTGAAGCTTTCTTT. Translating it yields CASSYSPVGDTEAFF.

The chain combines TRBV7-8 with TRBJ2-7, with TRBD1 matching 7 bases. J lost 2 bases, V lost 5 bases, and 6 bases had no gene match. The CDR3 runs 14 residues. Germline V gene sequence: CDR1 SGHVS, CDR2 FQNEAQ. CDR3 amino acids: CASSLRDSPYEQYF. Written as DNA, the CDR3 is TGTGCCAGCAGCCTAAGGGACAGCCCCTACGAGCAGTACTTC.

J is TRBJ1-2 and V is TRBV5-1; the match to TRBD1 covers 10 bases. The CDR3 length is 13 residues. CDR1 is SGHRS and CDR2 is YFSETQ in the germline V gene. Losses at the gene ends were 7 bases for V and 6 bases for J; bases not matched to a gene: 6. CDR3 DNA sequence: TGCGCCAGCCGGGGGACAGGGGAGGATGGCTACACCTTC. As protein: CASRGTGEDGYTF.

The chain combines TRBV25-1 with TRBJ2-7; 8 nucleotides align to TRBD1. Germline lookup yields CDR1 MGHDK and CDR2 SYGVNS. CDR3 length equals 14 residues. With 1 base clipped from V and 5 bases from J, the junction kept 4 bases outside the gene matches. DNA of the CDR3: TGTGCCAGCAGTGAATTTGGACAGGGTGACGAGCAGTACTTC. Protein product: CASSEFGQGDEQYF.

This CDR3 reads CASSREGGATDTQYF. The CDR3 region has the DNA TGTGCCAGCAGCCGAGAGGGGGGGGCCACAGATACGCAGTATTTT. The chain joins TRBV6-2 or TRBV6-3 to TRBJ2-3; D might be TRBD2 (7 bases). The CDR3 loop spans 15 amino acids. Germline CDR1 and CDR2: MNHEY and SVGEGT. V dropped 6 bases and J dropped 2 bases, with 15 bases sitting between them.

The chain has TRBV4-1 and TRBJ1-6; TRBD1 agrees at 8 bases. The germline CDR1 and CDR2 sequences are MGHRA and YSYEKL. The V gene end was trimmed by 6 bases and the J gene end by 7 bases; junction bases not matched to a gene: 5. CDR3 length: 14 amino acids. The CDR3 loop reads CASSWTGQNSPLHF. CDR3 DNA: TGCGCCAGCAGTTGGACAGGGCAAAATTCACCCCTCCACTTT.

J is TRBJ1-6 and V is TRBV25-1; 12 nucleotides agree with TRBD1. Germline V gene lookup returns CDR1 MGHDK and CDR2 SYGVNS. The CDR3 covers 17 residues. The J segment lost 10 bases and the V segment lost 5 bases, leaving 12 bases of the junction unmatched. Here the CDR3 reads CASSPNPGTGGRSPLHF. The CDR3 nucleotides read TGTGCCAGCAGTCCAAATCCAGGGACAGGGGGCCGATCACCCCTCCACTTT.

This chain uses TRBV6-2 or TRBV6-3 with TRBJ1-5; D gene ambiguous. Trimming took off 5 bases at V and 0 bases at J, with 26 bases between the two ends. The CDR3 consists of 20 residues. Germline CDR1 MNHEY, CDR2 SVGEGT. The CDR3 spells CASSQTPGSTLLYSNQPQHF. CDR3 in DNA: TGTGCCAGCAGTCAGACTCCGGGATCTACACTCCTCTATAGCAATCAGCCCCAGCATTTT.

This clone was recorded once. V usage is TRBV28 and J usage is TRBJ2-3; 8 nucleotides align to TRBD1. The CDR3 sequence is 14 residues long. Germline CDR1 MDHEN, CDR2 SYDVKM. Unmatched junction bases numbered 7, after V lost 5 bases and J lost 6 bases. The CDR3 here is CASSHDRGPDTQYF. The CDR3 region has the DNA TGTGCCAGCAGTCACGACAGGGGACCGGATACGCAGTATTTT.

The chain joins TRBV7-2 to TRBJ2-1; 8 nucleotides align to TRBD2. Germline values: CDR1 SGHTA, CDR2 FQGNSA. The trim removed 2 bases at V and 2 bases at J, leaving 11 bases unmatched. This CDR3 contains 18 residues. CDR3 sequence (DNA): TGTGCCAGCAGCTTATCGGGAGGGCTAGCGCTTCCCTACAATGAGCAGTTCTTC. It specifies CASSLSGGLALPYNEQFF.

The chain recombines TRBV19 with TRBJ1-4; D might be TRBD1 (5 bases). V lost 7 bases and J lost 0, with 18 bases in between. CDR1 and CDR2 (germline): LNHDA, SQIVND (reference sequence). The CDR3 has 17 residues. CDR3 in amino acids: CASTNRGGAATNEKLFF. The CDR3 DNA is TGTGCCAGTACCAATAGGGGAGGAGCCGCAACTAATGAAAAACTGTTTTTT.

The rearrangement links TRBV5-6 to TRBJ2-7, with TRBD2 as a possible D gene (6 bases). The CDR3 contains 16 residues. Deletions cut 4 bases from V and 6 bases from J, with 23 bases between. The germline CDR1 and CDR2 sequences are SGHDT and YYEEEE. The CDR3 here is CASSRTSFLQEGEQYF. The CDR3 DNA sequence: TGTGCCAGCAGCCGCACCTCTTTTCTCCAGGAGGGCGAGCAGTACTTC. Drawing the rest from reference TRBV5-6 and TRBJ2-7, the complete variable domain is DAGVTQSPTHLIKTRGQQVTLRCSPKSGHDTVSWYQQALGQGPQFIFQYYEEEERQRGNFPDRFSGHQFPNYSSELNVNALLLGDSALYLCASSRTSFLQEGEQYFGPGTRLTVT.

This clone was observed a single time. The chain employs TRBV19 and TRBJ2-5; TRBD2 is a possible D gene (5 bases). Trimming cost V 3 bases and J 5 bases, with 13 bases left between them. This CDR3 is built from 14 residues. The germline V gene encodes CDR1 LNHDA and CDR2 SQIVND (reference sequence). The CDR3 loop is CASSMDVPGETQYF. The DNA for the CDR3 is TGTGCCAGTAGTATGGACGTCCCGGGGGAGACCCAGTACTTC.

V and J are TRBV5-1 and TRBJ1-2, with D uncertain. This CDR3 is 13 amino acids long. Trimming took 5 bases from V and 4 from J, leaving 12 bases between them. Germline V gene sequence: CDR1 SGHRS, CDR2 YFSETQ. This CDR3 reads CASSPDYSYGYTF. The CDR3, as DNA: TGCGCCAGCAGTCCTGACTACTCCTATGGCTACACCTTC.

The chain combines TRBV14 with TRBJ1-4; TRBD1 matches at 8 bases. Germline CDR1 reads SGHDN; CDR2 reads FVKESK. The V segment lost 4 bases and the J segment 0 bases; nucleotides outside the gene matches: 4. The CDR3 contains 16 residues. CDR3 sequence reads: CASSRTGGSTNEKLFF. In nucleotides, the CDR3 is TGTGCCAGCAGCCGAACAGGGGGTTCAACTAATGAAAAACTGTTTTTT.

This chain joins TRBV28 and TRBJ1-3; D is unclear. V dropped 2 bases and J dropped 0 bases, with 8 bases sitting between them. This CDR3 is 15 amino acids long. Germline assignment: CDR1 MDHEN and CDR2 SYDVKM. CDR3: CASSLDTASGNTIYF. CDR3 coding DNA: TGTGCCAGCAGTTTAGACACCGCCTCTGGAAACACCATATATTTT.

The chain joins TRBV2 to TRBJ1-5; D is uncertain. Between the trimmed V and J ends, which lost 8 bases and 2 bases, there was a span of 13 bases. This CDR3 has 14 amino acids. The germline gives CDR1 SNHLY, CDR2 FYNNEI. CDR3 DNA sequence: TGTGCCAGCGGGGTGAGGGAGGGCAATCAGCCCCAGCATTTT. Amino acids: CASGVREGNQPQHF.

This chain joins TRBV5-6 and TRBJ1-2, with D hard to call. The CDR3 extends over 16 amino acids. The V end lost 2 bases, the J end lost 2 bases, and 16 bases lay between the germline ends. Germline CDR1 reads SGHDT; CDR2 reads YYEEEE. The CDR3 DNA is TGTGCCAGCAGCTTAATCGGTACAGAAATAAACTATGGCTACACCTTC. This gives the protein CASSLIGTEINYGYTF.

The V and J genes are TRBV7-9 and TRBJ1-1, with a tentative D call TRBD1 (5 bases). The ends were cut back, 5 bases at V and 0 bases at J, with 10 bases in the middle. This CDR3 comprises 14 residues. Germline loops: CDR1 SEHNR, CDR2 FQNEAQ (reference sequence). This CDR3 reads CASSPSRVNTEAFF. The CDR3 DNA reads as TGTGCCAGCAGCCCCTCCAGGGTGAACACTGAAGCTTTCTTT.